This T cell receptor beta chain was sequenced for a study of shared clonotypes between healthy human individuals. Study details: The people who gave samples were a couple of women and three men aged 18 to 49.

Study-wide results and caveats: An expected dependence of interdonor clonotype sharing on sequencing depth was noted.

This clone has just one count. The antigen is undetermined. Other DNA sequences of this sample code for an identical CDR3. The data were produced by immunoSEQ multiplex PCR, yet TCRdb's version contains in-frame clones alone and is incomplete. This table holds approximately 2,200,000 clones, 85% to 95% found once. CD45RO-negative, CCR7-selected cells formed the naive CD8 fraction, which excluded terminally differentiated effector memory CD45RA+ cells. The CDR3 contains 14 residues. Between the trimmed V and J ends, which lost 5 bases and 0 bases, there was a span of 10 bases. CDR1 and CDR2 from the germline V gene are LNHDA and SQIVND (reference sequence).

V is TRBV19 and J is TRBJ1-1, with D perhaps matching TRBD1 (5 bases). What was sequenced was naive CD8+ T cells from PBMCs. The receptor's source is a man aged 18 to 29 in good health. Some clones in this sample may be carry-over from other donors' samples. This CDR3 reads CASSPGTMNTEAFF. DNA for the CDR3: TGTGCCAGTAGTCCGGGGACGATGAACACTGAAGCTTTCTTT.